The sequence of this T cell receptor beta chain was determined in a study of technical replicates of blood from a handful of donors. This clone was counted only a few times. Clones were sequenced by immunoSEQ multiplex PCR, and TCRdb holds only the in-frame ones, with some missing. The sample shows 55,000 to 75,000 clones, around 87% of them seen only once. The CDR3 sequence is 13 residues long. Germline V gene sequence: CDR1 ENHRY, CDR2 SYGVKD. V shed 5 bases and J shed 6 bases, with 8 bases lying between them. Sequencing was done on a sample of PBMCs. The chain couples TRBV10-3 to TRBJ1-6, with D hard to call. The sequence derives from a human donor in good health. Some clones in this sample may be carry-over from other donors' samples. This CDR3 reads CAISRERNSPLHF. CDR3 in DNA: TGTGCCATCAGTCGAGAGCGTAATTCACCCCTCCACTTT.